Below are 30 T cell receptor beta chains sequenced from a single sample in a study of cytomegalovirus exposure and HLA in healthy donors. PCR employed 60 Vbeta and 13 Jbeta primers. Assay: immunoSEQ multiplex PCR; the TCRdb copy retains only in-frame clones and omits some. The repertoire holds roughly 150,000 clones, with roughly three quarters as singletons. Sequenced material: PBMCs. These receptors were collected from a woman aged 40-49 years in good health and CMV-seronegative.

The CDR3 sequence: CASSQEAPSGIYEQYF. The DNA for the CDR3 is TGCGCCAGCAGCCAAGAGGCCCCTAGCGGAATCTACGAGCAGTACTTC. J is TRBJ2-7 and V is TRBV4-1, with 7 bases identical to TRBD2. This CDR3 is built from 16 residues. With 0 bases clipped from V and 3 bases from J, the junction kept 8 bases outside the gene matches. The germline CDR1 and CDR2 sequences are MGHRA and YSYEKL.

This clone has a handful of counts. The V gene is TRBV5-1, the J gene TRBJ1-1; 7 bases match TRBD1. This CDR3 comprises 14 residues. Per germline, CDR1 SGHRS and CDR2 YFSETQ. Trimming took 7 bases from V and 6 from J; bases not matched to a gene: 12. CDR3 sequence (DNA): TGCGCCAGCCGACAGGTTCAGGGGGGTGCTGAAGCTTTCTTT. Translation gives CASRQVQGGAEAFF.

The CDR3 is CASSPRRLATTDTQYF. The CDR3 nucleotides read TGTGCCAGCAGCCCACGAAGACTAGCGACGACAGATACGCAGTATTTT. This rearrangement joins TRBV9 to TRBJ2-3, with TRBD2 identical over 8 bases. V dropped 4 bases and J dropped 3; count of bases not matched to a gene: 10. Looked up from germline, CDR1 is SGDLS and CDR2 is YYNGEE. The length of the CDR3 is 16 residues.

This clone was seen a handful of times. This chain uses TRBV7-2 with TRBJ2-3; 10 bases map to TRBD2. Trimming removed 6 bases from V and 4 bases from J; junction bases left unmatched: 7. This CDR3 has 15 amino acids. Germline CDR1 reads SGHTA; CDR2 reads FQGNSA. The CDR3 protein is CASRRRLAGADTQYF. CDR3 bases: TGTGCCAGCAGGAGAAGGCTAGCGGGAGCAGATACGCAGTATTTT.

Concerning this clone: One end of the junction fails to match germline, which may point to a read error. The rearrangement uses TRBV7-9 and TRBJ1-5, with unresolved D. The V gene's germline CDR1 is SEHNR and CDR2 FQNEAQ (reference sequence). There are 12 residues in the CDR3. Written as DNA, the CDR3 is TGTTCCAGCAGCTTAGGAGGGCAGCCCCAGCATTTT. Translated: CSSSLGGQPQHF.

In its sample, this clone was seen once. The rearrangement links TRBV4-3 to TRBJ1-1; no reliable D call. There are 16 residues in the CDR3. Germline lookup yields CDR1 LGHNA and CDR2 YSLEER. Trimming cost V 4 bases and J 4 bases, with 19 bases left between them. The CDR3: CASSRVTTNALTEAFF. CDR3 coding DNA: TGCGCCAGCAGCCGGGTTACGACAAACGCTCTCACTGAAGCTTTCTTT.

This clone was detected only a few times. This sequence joins TRBV6-6 and TRBJ2-5; 8 bases match TRBD2. Germline CDR1 reads MNHNY; CDR2 reads SVGAGI (reference sequence). V shed 2 bases, J shed 5 bases, and the junction held 7 bases outside the gene matches. CDR3 length: 15 amino acids. The CDR3 loop reads CASSYRPRGGETQYF. CDR3 nucleotides: TGTGCCAGCAGTTACCGACCCCGGGGGGGGGAGACCCAGTACTTC.

The chain combines TRBV4-1 with TRBJ2-7; the D gene is possibly TRBD1 (6 bases). V dropped 4 bases and J dropped 5 bases, with 12 bases sitting between them. Germline V CDR1 and CDR2: MGHRA, YSYEKL. The CDR3 totals 13 residues. As DNA, the CDR3 is TGCGCCAGCAGCCGCCTACAGGGCAACGAGCAGTACTTC. It specifies CASSRLQGNEQYF.

The gene calls are TRBV9 and TRBJ2-3; tentative D call: TRBD2 (5 bases). The CDR3 runs 14 residues. Germline CDR1 SGDLS, CDR2 YYNGEE. Trimming shortened V by 3 bases and J by 2 bases, and 10 bases separated the two germline ends. CDR3 sequence (DNA): TGTGCCAGCAGCGAGCGGACCCTCACAGATACGCAGTATTTT. It yields the protein CASSERTLTDTQYF.

This clone was seen at least ten times. The rearrangement uses TRBV7-9 and TRBJ1-1; TRBD1 matches at 7 bases. The CDR3 covers 17 residues. Germline loops: CDR1 SEHNR, CDR2 FQNEAQ (reference sequence). V was pared by 3 bases and J by 9 bases, with 19 bases of the junction left unmatched. The CDR3 reads CASSLKFTGVANDKAFF. The CDR3 nucleotides read TGTGCCAGCAGCTTGAAGTTCACAGGGGTAGCAAACGACAAAGCTTTCTTT.

Concerning this clone itself: A junction boundary mismatches the germline segment, possibly from a read error. J is TRBJ2-6 and V is TRBV5-1; TRBD1 might be the D (5 bases). Per germline, CDR1 SGHRS and CDR2 YFSETQ. This CDR3 is 14 amino acids long. In DNA form, the CDR3 reads TGCGCCAGCAGCCATACCTCTGGGGCCAACGGCCTGACTTTC. As protein: CASSHTSGANGLTF.

This chain uses TRBV6-6 with TRBJ1-6, with D possibly matching TRBD1 (5 bases). Trimming left V 7 bases short and J 5 bases short, with 9 bases between. The CDR3 has 13 amino acids. Per the germline V gene, CDR1 is MNHNY and CDR2 is SVGAGI (reference sequence). The CDR3 bases are TGTGCCAGCACCAGCAGGGATAATTCACCCCTCCACTTT. It translates to CASTSRDNSPLHF.

The gene calls are TRBV28 and TRBJ2-7; TRBD1 matches 8 bases. CDR1 and CDR2 from the germline V gene are MDHEN and SYDVKM. J lost 4 bases, V lost 6 bases, and 11 bases had no gene match. The CDR3 totals 15 residues. CDR3 amino acids: CASSQPRQGAYEQYF. The CDR3 DNA follows: TGTGCCAGCAGCCAACCTCGGCAGGGGGCGTACGAGCAGTACTTC. The whole variable domain, filled in from reference TRBV28 and TRBJ2-7, reads DVKVTQSSRYLVKRTGEKVFLECVQDMDHENMFWYRQDPGLGLRLIYFSYDVKMKEKGDIPEGYSVSREKKERFSLILESASTNQTSMYLCASSQPRQGAYEQYFGPGTRLTVT.

The gene calls are TRBV19 and TRBJ2-7; 10 bases match TRBD2. The CDR3 loop spans 12 amino acids. Germline loops: CDR1 LNHDA, CDR2 SQIVND (reference sequence). After removal of 10 bases from V and 7 bases from J, the junction contained 7 bases not matched to a gene. The DNA of the CDR3 is TGTGCCACCCAAGCGGGAGGGAGGGAGCAGTACTTC. This sequence encodes CATQAGGREQYF.

The gene calls are TRBV19 and TRBJ1-2, with 7 bases fitting TRBD1. CDR1 and CDR2 from the germline V gene are LNHDA and SQIVND (reference sequence). The CDR3 consists of 15 residues. After removal of 6 bases from V and 7 bases from J, the junction contained 14 bases not matched to a gene. The CDR3 loop reads CASRSNRQGIRGYTF. The CDR3 DNA follows: TGTGCCAGTAGGTCAAATCGACAGGGAATTCGTGGCTACACCTTC.

The CDR3 here is CASSSTSGNDEQYF. Here the CDR3 DNA reads TGCGCCAGCAGCTCAACTAGCGGGAACGACGAGCAGTACTTC. The rearrangement joins TRBV5-1 to TRBJ2-7; 10 positions agree with TRBD2. The V gene end was trimmed by 3 bases and the J gene end by 5 bases; junction bases not matched to a gene: 5. This CDR3 has 14 residues. Germline CDR1 and CDR2: SGHRS and YFSETQ.

This sequence joins TRBV4-1 and TRBJ1-2; D is perhaps TRBD1 (6 bases). V was cut by 3 bases and J by 8 bases, with 22 bases left in between. The length of the CDR3 is 16 residues. CDR1 MGHRA and CDR2 YSYEKL come from the germline V gene. CDR3 amino acids: CASSHLTEGHHGGYTF. Written as DNA, the CDR3 is TGCGCCAGCAGCCACTTAACCGAGGGACATCACGGAGGCTACACCTTC.

The chain uses TRBV19 and TRBJ1-1; D is possibly TRBD1 (5 bases). There are 14 residues in the CDR3. From germline, CDR1 is LNHDA and CDR2 SQIVND (reference sequence). V gave up 2 bases and J gave up 0 bases, with 7 bases separating them. The CDR3 here is CASSIPGVNTEAFF. The CDR3 nucleotides are TGTGCCAGTAGTATACCGGGGGTGAACACTGAAGCTTTCTTT.

J is TRBJ1-2 and V is TRBV27, with 10 nucleotides matching TRBD1. In germline, CDR1 is MNHEY, CDR2 SMNVEV (reference sequence). The CDR3 loop spans 14 amino acids. Trimming took 6 bases from V and 4 from J; bases not matched to a gene: 5. This CDR3 reads CASRGTGVSYGYTF. CDR3 bases: TGTGCCAGCAGAGGGACAGGGGTCTCCTATGGCTACACCTTC.

A word on this clone: One end of the junction varies from germline; a read error may be responsible. The chain is built from TRBV20-1 and TRBJ2-3; the D is unclear. In germline, CDR1 is DFQATT, CDR2 SNEGSKA (reference sequence). The CDR3 length is 11 residues. CDR3 coding DNA: TGCAGTGCTGGAGATCCGGTCACGCAGTATTTT. Its protein is CSAGDPVTQYF.

This clone was seen more than once but under ten times. The rearrangement joins TRBV7-8 to TRBJ2-5, with D possibly TRBD1 on 7 matching bases. The length of the CDR3 is 14 residues. Looked up from germline, CDR1 is SGHVS and CDR2 is FQNEAQ. Deletions cut 4 bases from V and 5 bases from J, with 14 bases between. Written as DNA, the CDR3 is TGTGCCAGCAGCTCGACAGGGAGGTGGGAGACCCAGTACTTC. Amino acids: CASSSTGRWETQYF.

V gene TRBV4-1 combines with J gene TRBJ1-2; 11 nucleotides align to TRBD1. Germline CDR1 MGHRA, CDR2 YSYEKL. This CDR3 is 16 amino acids long. V lost 3 bases and J lost 2; bases outside the gene matches: 5. The CDR3 reads CASSQEDRGLNYGYTF. In nucleotides, the CDR3 is TGCGCCAGCAGCCAGGAGGACAGGGGGCTCAACTATGGCTACACCTTC.

This chain connects TRBV6-6 to TRBJ2-7; TRBD1 aligns across 10 bases. The V and J ends lost 3 bases and 6 bases, in that order; junction bases with no gene match: 5. This CDR3 is 14 amino acids long. The germline V gene has CDR1 MNHNY and CDR2 SVGAGI (reference sequence). This CDR3 reads CASSYGTGASEQYF. CDR3 sequence (DNA): TGTGCCAGCAGTTATGGGACAGGGGCTTCCGAGCAGTACTTC.

Points on this clone: One end of the junction is discordant with germline, which a read error may explain. The chain is built from TRBV5-1 and TRBJ2-6; D is possibly TRBD1 (5 bases). The CDR3 loop spans 15 amino acids. Germline loops: CDR1 SGHRS, CDR2 YFSETQ. CDR3 region: CASSSGISGANGLTF. DNA for the CDR3: TGCGCCAGCAGCTCAGGGATCTCTGGGGCCAACGGCCTGACTTTC.

The chain has TRBV4-3 and TRBJ2-7; perhaps TRBD2 as D (6 bases). In germline, CDR1 is LGHNA, CDR2 YSLEER. Trimming took 0 bases from V and 2 from J, leaving 26 bases between them. The CDR3 extends over 20 amino acids. The CDR3 region has the DNA TGCGCCAGCAGCCAAGATCGATCTCGTGGTCTGGGGGGAATCCCCTACGAGCAGTACTTC. This gives the protein CASSQDRSRGLGGIPYEQYF.

The chain is built from TRBV19 and TRBJ2-5; a possible D gene is TRBD1 (6 bases). Germline CDR1 is LNHDA and CDR2 is SQIVND (reference sequence). The CDR3 totals 16 residues. Trimming left V 6 bases short and J 5 bases short, with 22 bases between. CDR3 amino acids: CASRTNQGTRGETQYF. The CDR3 DNA is TGTGCCAGTAGGACAAATCAGGGGACCCGCGGGGAGACCCAGTACTTC.

The genes are TRBV5-6 and TRBJ1-2, with D unresolved. This CDR3 region has 12 residues. V was pared by 5 bases and J by 14 bases, with 19 bases between. In germline, CDR1 is SGHDT, CDR2 YYEEEE. For the CDR3, the DNA is TGTGCCAGCAGTAACGCGGGATTCTCTGAAACCTTC. Amino acids: CASSNAGFSETF.

The V call is TRBV27, the J call TRBJ1-5; 9 bases align to TRBD1. Germline V lookup: CDR1 MNHEY, CDR2 SMNVEV (reference sequence). V was clipped by 3 bases and J by 4 bases; unmatched bases: 16. The CDR3 is made up of 19 amino acids. The CDR3: CASSFSGDRDVAENQPQHF. The CDR3 coding sequence is TGTGCCAGCAGTTTTTCAGGGGACAGGGACGTCGCGGAAAATCAGCCCCAGCATTTT.

J is TRBJ2-3 and V is TRBV29-1, with 7 bases lining up with TRBD1. J gave up 0 bases and V 8 bases, and 8 bases lay outside the gene matches. The V gene's germline CDR1 is SQVTM and CDR2 ANQGSEA. This CDR3 is 14 amino acids long. CDR3 nucleotide sequence: TGCAGCTCCGGGATACAGGGGAGCACAGATACGCAGTATTTT. This sequence encodes CSSGIQGSTDTQYF.

V and J are TRBV7-2 and TRBJ1-6, with no clear D. The V and J ends lost 0 bases and 8 bases respectively, with 14 bases between them. Germline V gene lookup returns CDR1 SGHTA and CDR2 FQGNSA. The CDR3 extends over 16 amino acids. This chain's CDR3 is CASSLAYRGWDSPLHF. DNA of the CDR3: TGTGCCAGCAGCTTAGCGTACCGGGGTTGGGATTCACCCCTCCACTTT.